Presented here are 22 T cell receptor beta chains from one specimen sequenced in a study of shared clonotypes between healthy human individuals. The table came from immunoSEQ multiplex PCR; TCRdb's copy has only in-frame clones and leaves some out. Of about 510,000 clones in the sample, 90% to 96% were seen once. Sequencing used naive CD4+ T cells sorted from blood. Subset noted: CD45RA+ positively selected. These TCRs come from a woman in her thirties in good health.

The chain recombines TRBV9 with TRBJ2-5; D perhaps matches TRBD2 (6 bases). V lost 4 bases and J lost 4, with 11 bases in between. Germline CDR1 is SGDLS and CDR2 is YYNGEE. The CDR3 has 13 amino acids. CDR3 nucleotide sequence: TGTGCCAGCAGCTCTGGCGGGATAGAGACCCAGTACTTC. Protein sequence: CASSSGGIETQYF.

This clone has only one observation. The CDR3 DNA reads TGCGCCTCGACCGTCAGCCCGGGGACCGGGGAGCTGTTTTTT. It codes for CASTVSPGTGELFF. The chain carries TRBV5-1 and TRBJ2-2, with D tentatively TRBD2 (5 bases). The length of the CDR3 is 14 residues. Per germline, CDR1 SGHRS and CDR2 YFSETQ. The V end was cut by 10 bases, the J end by 5 bases, with 18 bases between.

This CDR3 is CASSLILAPNTGELFF. DNA of the CDR3: TGTGCCAGCAGCTTAATTTTGGCGCCAAACACCGGGGAGCTGTTTTTT. The chain employs TRBV7-9 and TRBJ2-2; D call uncertain. V was shortened by 2 bases and J by 2 bases, with 12 bases between the two germline ends. Germline loops: CDR1 SEHNR, CDR2 FQNEAQ (reference sequence). The CDR3 runs to 16 residues.

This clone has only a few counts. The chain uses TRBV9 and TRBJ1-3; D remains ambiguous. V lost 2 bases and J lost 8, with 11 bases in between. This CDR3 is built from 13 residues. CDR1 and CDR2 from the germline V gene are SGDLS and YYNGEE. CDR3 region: CASSVEGVDTIYF. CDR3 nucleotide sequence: TGTGCCAGCAGCGTGGAAGGTGTGGACACCATATATTTT.

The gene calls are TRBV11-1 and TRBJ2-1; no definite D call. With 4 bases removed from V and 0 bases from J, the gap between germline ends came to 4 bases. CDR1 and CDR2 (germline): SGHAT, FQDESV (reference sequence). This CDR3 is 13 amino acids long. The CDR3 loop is CASSSVSYNEQFF. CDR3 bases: TGTGCCAGCAGCTCGGTCTCCTACAATGAGCAGTTCTTC.

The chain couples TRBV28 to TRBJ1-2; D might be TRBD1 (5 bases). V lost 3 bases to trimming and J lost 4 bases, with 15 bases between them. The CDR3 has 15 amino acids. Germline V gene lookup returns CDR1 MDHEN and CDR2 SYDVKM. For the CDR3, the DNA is TGTGCCAGCAGTTTGGGGCAGGCGAAAAGCTATGGCTACACCTTC. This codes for CASSLGQAKSYGYTF.

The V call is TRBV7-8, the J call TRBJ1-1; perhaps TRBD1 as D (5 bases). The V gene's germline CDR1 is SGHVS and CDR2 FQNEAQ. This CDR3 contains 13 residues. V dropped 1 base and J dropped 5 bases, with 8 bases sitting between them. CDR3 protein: CASSLEQGTEAFF. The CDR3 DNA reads TGTGCCAGCAGCTTAGAGCAGGGAACTGAAGCTTTCTTT.

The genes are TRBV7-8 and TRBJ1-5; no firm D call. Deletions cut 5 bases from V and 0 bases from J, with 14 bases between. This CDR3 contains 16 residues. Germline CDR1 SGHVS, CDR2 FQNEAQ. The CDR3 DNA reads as TGTGCCAGCAGCCAATCCATCGTCGATAGCAATCAGCCCCAGCATTTT. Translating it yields CASSQSIVDSNQPQHF.

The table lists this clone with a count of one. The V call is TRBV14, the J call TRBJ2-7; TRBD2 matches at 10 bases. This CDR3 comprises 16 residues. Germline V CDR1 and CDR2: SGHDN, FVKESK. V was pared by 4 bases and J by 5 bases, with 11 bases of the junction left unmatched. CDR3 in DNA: TGTGCCAGCAGCCCCGGACCTAGCGGGAGTCCCCACGAGCAGTACTTC. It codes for CASSPGPSGSPHEQYF.

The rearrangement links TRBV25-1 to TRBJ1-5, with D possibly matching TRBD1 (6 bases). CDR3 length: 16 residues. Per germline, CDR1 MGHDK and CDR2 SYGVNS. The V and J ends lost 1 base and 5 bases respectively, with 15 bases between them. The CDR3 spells CASSEFKGGVDQPQHF. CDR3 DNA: TGTGCCAGCAGTGAATTTAAGGGGGGGGTTGATCAGCCCCAGCATTTT.

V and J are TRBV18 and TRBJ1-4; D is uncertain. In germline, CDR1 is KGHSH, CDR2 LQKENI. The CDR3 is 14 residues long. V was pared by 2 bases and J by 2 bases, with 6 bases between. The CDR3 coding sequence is TGTGCCAGCTCACCAGCACTTACTAATGAAAAACTGTTTTTT. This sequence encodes CASSPALTNEKLFF.

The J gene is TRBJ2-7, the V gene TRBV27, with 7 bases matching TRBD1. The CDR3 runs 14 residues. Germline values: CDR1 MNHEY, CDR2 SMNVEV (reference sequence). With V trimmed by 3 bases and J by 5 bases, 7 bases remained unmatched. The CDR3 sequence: CASSFGDRVNEQYF. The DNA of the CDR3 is TGTGCCAGCAGTTTTGGCGACAGGGTCAACGAGCAGTACTTC.

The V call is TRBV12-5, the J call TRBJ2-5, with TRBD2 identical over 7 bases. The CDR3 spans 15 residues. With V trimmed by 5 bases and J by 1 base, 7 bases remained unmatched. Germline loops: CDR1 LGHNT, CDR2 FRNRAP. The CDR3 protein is CASGERDYTQETQYF. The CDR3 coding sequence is TGTGCTAGTGGTGAGAGGGACTATACCCAAGAGACCCAGTACTTC.

This chain's CDR3 is CASSPRGRGYEQYF. The CDR3 nucleotides are TGTGCCAGCAGCCCCAGGGGCCGGGGGTACGAGCAGTACTTC. This sequence joins TRBV5-6 and TRBJ2-7, with D perhaps assigned TRBD1 or TRBD2 (6 bases each). Germline V gives CDR1 SGHDT, CDR2 YYEEEE. The length of the CDR3 is 14 residues. V shed 4 bases and J shed 4 bases, with 15 bases lying between them.

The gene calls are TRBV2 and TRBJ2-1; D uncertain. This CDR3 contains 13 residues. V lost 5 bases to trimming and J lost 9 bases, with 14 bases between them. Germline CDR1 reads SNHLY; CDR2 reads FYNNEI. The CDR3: CASSFSAWGEQFF. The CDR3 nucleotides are TGTGCCAGCAGTTTCTCCGCTTGGGGTGAGCAGTTCTTC.

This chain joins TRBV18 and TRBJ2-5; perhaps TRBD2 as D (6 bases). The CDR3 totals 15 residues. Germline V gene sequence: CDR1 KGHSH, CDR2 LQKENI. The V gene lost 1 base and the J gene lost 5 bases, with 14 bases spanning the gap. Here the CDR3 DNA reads TGTGCCAGCTCACCACGGTCGGGAGTCGGCGAGACCCAGTACTTC. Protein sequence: CASSPRSGVGETQYF.

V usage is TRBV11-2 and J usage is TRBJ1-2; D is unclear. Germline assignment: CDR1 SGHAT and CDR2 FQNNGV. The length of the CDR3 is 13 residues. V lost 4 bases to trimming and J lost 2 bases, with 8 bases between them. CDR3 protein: CASSSLLNYGYTF. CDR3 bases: TGTGCCAGCAGCTCCCTACTGAACTATGGCTACACCTTC.

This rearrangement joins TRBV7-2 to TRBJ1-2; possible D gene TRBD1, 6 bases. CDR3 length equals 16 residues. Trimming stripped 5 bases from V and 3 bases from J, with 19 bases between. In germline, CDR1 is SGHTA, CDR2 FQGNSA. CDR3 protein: CASSPGGDRRYYGYTF. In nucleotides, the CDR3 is TGTGCCAGCAGCCCCGGAGGCGACAGGCGGTACTATGGCTACACCTTC.

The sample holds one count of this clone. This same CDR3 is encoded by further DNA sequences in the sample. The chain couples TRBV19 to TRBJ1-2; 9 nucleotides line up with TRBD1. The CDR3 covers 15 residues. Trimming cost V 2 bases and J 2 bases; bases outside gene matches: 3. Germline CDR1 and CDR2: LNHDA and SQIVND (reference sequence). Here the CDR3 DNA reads TGTGCCAGTAGTATAACCGGGACAGGGAACTATGGCTACACCTTC. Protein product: CASSITGTGNYGYTF.

CDR3 DNA: TGTGCCAGTAGTAGAACACCACCAGGGAGCTATGGCTACACCTTC. Translating it yields CASSRTPPGSYGYTF. This rearrangement joins TRBV19 to TRBJ1-2; the D gene is possibly TRBD1 (5 bases). The CDR3 consists of 15 residues. Germline V gene lookup returns CDR1 LNHDA and CDR2 SQIVND (reference sequence). The V gene lost 4 bases and the J gene lost 4 bases, with 16 bases spanning the gap. The entire variable domain, with the rest obtained from reference TRBV19 and TRBJ1-2, is as follows: DGGITQSPKYLFRKEGQNVTLSCEQNLNHDAMYWYRQDPGQGLRLIYYSQIVNDFQKGDIAEGYSVSREKKESFPLTVTSAQKNPTAFYLCASSRTPPGSYGYTFGSGTRLTVV.

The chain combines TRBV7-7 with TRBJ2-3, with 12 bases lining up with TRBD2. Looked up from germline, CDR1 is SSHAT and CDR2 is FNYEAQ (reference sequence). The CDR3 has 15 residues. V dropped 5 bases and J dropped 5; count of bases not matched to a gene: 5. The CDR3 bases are TGTGCCAGCAGCCCACTAGCGGGAGGAATAGATACGCAGTATTTT. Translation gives CASSPLAGGIDTQYF.

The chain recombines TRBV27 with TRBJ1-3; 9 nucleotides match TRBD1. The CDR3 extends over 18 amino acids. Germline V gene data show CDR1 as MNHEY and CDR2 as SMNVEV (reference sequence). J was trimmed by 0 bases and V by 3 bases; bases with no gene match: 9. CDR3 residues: CASSFGQGRVFSGNTIYF. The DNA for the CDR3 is TGTGCCAGCAGTTTCGGACAGGGGAGAGTTTTCTCTGGAAACACCATATATTTT.